This TCR beta chain was identified during a study of blood T cell repertoires in COVID-19. Across the whole study: Spain, Italy and the United States supplied samples that represented acute and convalescent COVID-19. T cells, B-cell-depleted T cells, or PBMCs provided the cDNA or gDNA that served as material.

This clone was counted only a few times. Original methodology: The assay estimated nucleated cells by amplifying reference gene primers. Sequenced by immunoSEQ multiplex PCR; TCRdb stores in-frame clones only, minus some. That table furnishes V, J and clone size, whereas the DNA furnished D and trimming. The data contain 170,000 or so clones, 90% of them singletons. The germline CDR1 and CDR2 sequences are SGHVS and FNYEAQ. This CDR3 has 15 amino acids. With V trimmed by 5 bases and J by 5 bases, 4 bases remained unmatched. The sequencing sample was made of peripheral blood. This clonotype was obtained from a man aged 50 to 60 with acute or convalescent COVID-19. The chain joins TRBV7-6 to TRBJ1-6; 9 bases are shared with TRBD1. CDR3 amino acids: CASSAGTGHNSPLHF. DNA for the CDR3: TGTGCCAGCAGCGCCGGGACAGGGCATAATTCACCCCTCCACTTT. Supplemented by reference TRBV7-6 and TRBJ1-6, the full variable domain reads GAGVSQSPRYKVTKRGQDVALRCDPISGHVSLYWYRQALGQGPEFLTYFNYEAQQDKSGLPNDRFSAERPEGSISTLTIQRTEQRDSAMYRCASSAGTGHNSPLHFGNGTRLTVT.